This TCR beta chain was found in a study of CD8 T cells in Susac syndrome. Roughly 0.5 to 1 ug RNA was reverse transcribed with random hexamers. The CDR3 of TCR beta was amplified by immunoSEQ multiplex PCR across 54 Vbeta and 13 Jbeta. TCRdb called the immunoSEQ multiplex PCR reads again in MiXCR, with one record for every CDR3 protein. The profile shows roughly 180,000 distinct CDR3 sequences, approximately 93% of them singletons. CD8+ and CD4+ T cells taken from blood had their TCR beta sequenced. TEMRA cells were FACS-enriched, and CD8+ and CD4+ T cells were isolated negatively. Comments on this clonotype: At one of its ends the junction is not consistent with the germline gene, which may arise from a read error.

Germline lookup yields CDR1 SGHRS and CDR2 YFSETQ. The CDR3 is 12 residues long. This receptor was taken from a human donor with multiple sclerosis. This chain joins TRBV5-1 and TRBJ1-1; D is unclear. The specimen was CD4+ T cells from PBMCs. CDR3 sequence reads: CASSLSGTEAFF. The CDR3, as DNA: TGTGCCAGCAGTTTGTCAGGCACTGAAGCTTTCTTT.